This T cell receptor (beta chain) was sequenced in a study of blood T cell repertoires in COVID-19. Across the whole study: The United States, Italy and Spain were the sources of the acute and convalescent COVID-19 samples. In each case, the material was cDNA or gDNA derived from T cells, B-cell-depleted T cells, or PBMCs.

The protocol was immunoSEQ multiplex PCR, while the TCRdb copy is restricted to in-frame clones and leaves out a portion. The sample consists of over 90,000 clones, 70% to 90% of them appearing once. The CDR3 is 16 residues long. The germline CDR1 and CDR2 sequences are LNHDA and SQIVND (reference sequence). V gave up 0 bases and J gave up 1 base, with 7 bases separating them. The gene calls are TRBV19 and TRBJ2-6; D unclear. This TCR was sampled from a man aged 50 to 60 in a cohort sampled during active COVID-19. Sequenced: peripheral blood. The CDR3 spells CASSIESPSGANVLTF. In nucleotides, the CDR3 is TGTGCCAGTAGTATAGAATCCCCTTCTGGGGCCAACGTCCTGACTTTC.